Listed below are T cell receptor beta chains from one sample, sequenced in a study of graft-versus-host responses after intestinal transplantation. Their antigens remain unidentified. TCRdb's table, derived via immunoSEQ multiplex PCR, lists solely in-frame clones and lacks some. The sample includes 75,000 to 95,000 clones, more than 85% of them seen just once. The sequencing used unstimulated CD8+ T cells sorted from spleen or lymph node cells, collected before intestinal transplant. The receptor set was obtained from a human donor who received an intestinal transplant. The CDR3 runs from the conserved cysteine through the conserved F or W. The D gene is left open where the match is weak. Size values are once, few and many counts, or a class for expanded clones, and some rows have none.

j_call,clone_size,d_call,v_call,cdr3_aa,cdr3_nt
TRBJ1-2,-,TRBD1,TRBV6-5,CASSKQGATGGYTF,TGTGCCAGCAGTAAACAGGGGGCGACAGGTGGCTACACCTTC
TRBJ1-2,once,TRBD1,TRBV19,CASSMDRGSSNYGYTF,TGTGCCAGTAGTATGGACAGGGGGTCCTCTAACTATGGCTACACCTTC
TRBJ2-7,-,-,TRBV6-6,CATKAVSYEQYF,TGTGCCACCAAGGCGGTATCCTACGAGCAGTACTTC
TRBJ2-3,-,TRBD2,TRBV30,CAWTSGGATDTQYF,TGTGCCTGGACTAGCGGGGGGGCAACCGATACGCAGTATTTT
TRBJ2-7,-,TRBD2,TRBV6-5,CASTGRLAAYEQYF,TGTGCCAGCACCGGAAGACTAGCGGCCTACGAGCAGTACTTC
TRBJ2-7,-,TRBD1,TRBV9,CASSVDGTGGSLEQYF,TGTGCCAGCAGCGTAGATGGGACAGGGGGATCCTTGGAGCAGTACTTC
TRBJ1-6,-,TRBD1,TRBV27,CASRPDRGSNSPLHF,TGTGCCAGCAGGCCCGACAGGGGAAGTAATTCACCCCTCCACTTT
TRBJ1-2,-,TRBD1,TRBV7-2,CASNHIAPGQKIYGYTF,TGTGCCAGCAATCATATTGCCCCGGGACAGAAAATCTATGGCTACACCTTC
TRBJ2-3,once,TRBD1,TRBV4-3,CASSLLPGQGTDTQYF,TGCGCCAGCAGCCTTCTTCCGGGACAGGGCACAGATACGCAGTATTTT
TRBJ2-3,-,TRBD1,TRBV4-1,CASSPDRGGTDTQYF,TGCGCCAGTAGCCCGGACAGGGGCGGAACAGATACGCAGTATTTT
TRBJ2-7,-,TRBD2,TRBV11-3,CASSTPLAGVDERYF,TGTGCCAGCAGCACCCCACTAGCGGGGGTTGACGAGCGGTACTTC